A selection of T cell receptor beta chains follows, all from one sample in a study of metastatic and nonmetastatic thyroid tumors. TCRdb reanalyzed the PCR reads with MiXCR. The sample holds around 21,000 clones, under 30% seen once. Sequenced input: blood. Every receptor here comes from a male donor with papillary thyroid cancer or a benign thyroid nodule (not recorded which). Some clones in this sample may be carry-over from other donors' samples. CDR3s include the opening cysteine and the closing phenylalanine or tryptophan. Each record gives: clone size, D gene, J gene, V gene, CDR3 DNA, CDR3 protein. A D gene is named only where the DNA matches it firmly. The size of a clone is reported for some rows only, either as once, few or many, or as a class for expanded clones.

clone_size: -
d_call: -
j_call: TRBJ1-1
v_call: TRBV6-1
cdr3_nt: TGTGCCAGCAGACCCGTCCTACAGGGGAACACTGAAGCTTTCTTT
cdr3_aa: CASRPVLQGNTEAFF

clone_size: few
d_call: -
j_call: TRBJ1-5
v_call: TRBV12-3/TRBV12-4
cdr3_nt: TGTGCCAGCAGCCCGGAACAGCCCAATCAGCCCCAGCATTTT
cdr3_aa: CASSPEQPNQPQHF

clone_size: many
d_call: TRBD1
j_call: TRBJ1-5
v_call: TRBV15
cdr3_nt: TGTGCCACCAGCAGAGGGACAGGGGGTTACCCATTACGTGCAAAGCCCCAGCATTTT
cdr3_aa: CATSRGTGGYPLRAKPQHF

clone_size: few
d_call: -
j_call: TRBJ2-7
v_call: TRBV6-1
cdr3_nt: TGTGCCAGCAGTCCCCGTTACGAGCAGTACTTC
cdr3_aa: CASSPRYEQYF

clone_size: -
d_call: TRBD2
j_call: TRBJ2-1
v_call: TRBV27
cdr3_nt: TGTGCCAGCAGGTTAGCGGGAGCGGGCTACAATGAGCAGTTCTTC
cdr3_aa: CASRLAGAGYNEQFF

clone_size: many
d_call: -
j_call: TRBJ2-6
v_call: TRBV30
cdr3_nt: TGTGCCTGGAGCACCGGGACACCCTCTGGGGCCAACGTCCTGACTTTC
cdr3_aa: CAWSTGTPSGANVLTF

clone_size: -
d_call: -
j_call: TRBJ1-6
v_call: TRBV4-2
cdr3_nt: TGTGCCAGCAGCCAAGACAGGGCGGTAGGCTCACCCCTCCACTTT
cdr3_aa: CASSQDRAVGSPLHF

clone_size: many
d_call: -
j_call: TRBJ2-7
v_call: TRBV5-1
cdr3_nt: TGCGCCAGCAGTCGAAACAGGGTTATAATTGGCGGGATAGCCTACGAGCAGTACTTC
cdr3_aa: CASSRNRVIIGGIAYEQYF

clone_size: many
d_call: -
j_call: TRBJ2-1
v_call: TRBV12-3/TRBV12-4
cdr3_nt: TGTGCCAGCCTCGACGGGGGTGCCTACAATGAGCAGTTCTTC
cdr3_aa: CASLDGGAYNEQFF

clone_size: -
d_call: -
j_call: TRBJ1-3
v_call: TRBV19
cdr3_nt: TGTGCCAGTAGCCCACCAGGGCGGTTGGCTGGAAACACCATATATTTT
cdr3_aa: CASSPPGRLAGNTIYF

clone_size: many
d_call: TRBD2
j_call: TRBJ2-1
v_call: TRBV12-3/TRBV12-4
cdr3_nt: TGTGCCAGCAGTTTTCTGGCGGGAGGCAGGAATGAGCAGTTCTTC
cdr3_aa: CASSFLAGGRNEQFF

clone_size: few
d_call: -
j_call: TRBJ2-6
v_call: TRBV6-2/TRBV6-3
cdr3_nt: TGTGCCAGCAAGCTATCTGGGGCCAACGTCCTGACTTTC
cdr3_aa: CASKLSGANVLTF

clone_size: -
d_call: -
j_call: TRBJ1-1
v_call: TRBV4-2
cdr3_nt: TGTGCCAGCAGCCAAGATACAGTCACTGAAGCTTTCTTT
cdr3_aa: CASSQDTVTEAFF

clone_size: many
d_call: TRBD1
j_call: TRBJ2-5
v_call: TRBV13
cdr3_nt: TGTGCCAGCAGCTCACAGGGGCGAGAGACCCAGTACTTC
cdr3_aa: CASSSQGRETQYF

clone_size: -
d_call: -
j_call: TRBJ2-7
v_call: TRBV6-5
cdr3_nt: TGTGCCAGCAGTTACAGTAGCCCGCGGAGCGAGCAGTACTTC
cdr3_aa: CASSYSSPRSEQYF

clone_size: many
d_call: -
j_call: TRBJ2-1
v_call: TRBV7-9
cdr3_nt: TGTGCCAGCAGCTGCGGTATCAATGAGCAGTTCTTC
cdr3_aa: CASSCGINEQFF

clone_size: -
d_call: TRBD1
j_call: TRBJ2-7
v_call: TRBV4-1
cdr3_nt: TGCGCCAGCAGCCCCCTGGGACAGGGAGGTTCCTACGAGCAGTACTTC
cdr3_aa: CASSPLGQGGSYEQYF

clone_size: -
d_call: -
j_call: TRBJ1-3
v_call: TRBV4-2
cdr3_nt: TGTGCCAGCAGCCAAGTTGTAGGCGGAAACACCATATATTTT
cdr3_aa: CASSQVVGGNTIYF

clone_size: few
d_call: TRBD2
j_call: TRBJ2-1
v_call: TRBV25-1
cdr3_nt: TGTGCCAGCAGTGATCCCGAACTAGCGGGAAATCGGGGTGAGCAGTTCTTC
cdr3_aa: CASSDPELAGNRGEQFF

clone_size: many
d_call: -
j_call: TRBJ1-4
v_call: TRBV28
cdr3_nt: TGTGCCATCCACGGGGCAACTAATGAAAAACTGTTTTTT
cdr3_aa: CAIHGATNEKLFF

clone_size: many
d_call: TRBD2
j_call: TRBJ2-7
v_call: TRBV6-1
cdr3_nt: TGTGCCAGCAGTCGGACTAGCGGGATCTACGAGCAGTACTTC
cdr3_aa: CASSRTSGIYEQYF

clone_size: -
d_call: TRBD2
j_call: TRBJ2-1
v_call: TRBV11-2
cdr3_nt: TGTGCCAGCAGTTCACGGGGGAGGGCCGTCAATGAGCAGTTCTTC
cdr3_aa: CASSSRGRAVNEQFF

clone_size: -
d_call: TRBD2
j_call: TRBJ2-3
v_call: TRBV20-1
cdr3_nt: TGCAGTGCTAGTGCGCTAGCGGGAGGCGCAGATACGCAGTATTTT
cdr3_aa: CSASALAGGADTQYF

clone_size: -
d_call: -
j_call: TRBJ1-6
v_call: TRBV9
cdr3_nt: TGTGCCAGCAGCTCCAGGGCGGATAATTCGCCCCTCCACTTT
cdr3_aa: CASSSRADNSPLHF

clone_size: many
d_call: TRBD1
j_call: TRBJ2-1
v_call: TRBV11-2
cdr3_nt: TGTGCCAGCAGCCCCGGGACAGCCTCCTTTGAGCAGTTCTTC
cdr3_aa: CASSPGTASFEQFF

clone_size: -
d_call: -
j_call: TRBJ2-1
v_call: TRBV11-3
cdr3_nt: TGTGCCAGCAGCCTTAGAGGGTCCTACAATGAGCAGTTCTTC
cdr3_aa: CASSLRGSYNEQFF